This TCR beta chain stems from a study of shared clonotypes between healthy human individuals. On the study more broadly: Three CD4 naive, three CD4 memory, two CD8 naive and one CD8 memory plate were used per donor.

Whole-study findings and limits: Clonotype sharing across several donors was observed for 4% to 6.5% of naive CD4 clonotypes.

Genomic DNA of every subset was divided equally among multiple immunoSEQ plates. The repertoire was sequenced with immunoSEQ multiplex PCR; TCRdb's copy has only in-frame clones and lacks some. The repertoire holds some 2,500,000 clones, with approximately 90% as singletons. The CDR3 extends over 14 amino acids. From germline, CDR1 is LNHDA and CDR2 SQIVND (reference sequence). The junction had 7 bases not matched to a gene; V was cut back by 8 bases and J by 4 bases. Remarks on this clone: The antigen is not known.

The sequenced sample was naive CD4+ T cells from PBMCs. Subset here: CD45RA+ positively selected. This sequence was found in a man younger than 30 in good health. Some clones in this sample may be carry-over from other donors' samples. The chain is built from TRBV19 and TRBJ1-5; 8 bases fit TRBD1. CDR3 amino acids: CASGQGGVNQPQHF. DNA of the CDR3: TGTGCCAGTGGACAGGGTGGTGTTAATCAGCCCCAGCATTTT.